A single sample is the source of the 24 T cell receptor beta chains below, sequenced in a study of PD-1 blockade in mismatch repair-deficient tumors. Sequenced by immunoSEQ multiplex PCR; TCRdb stores in-frame clones only, minus some. This sample has about 120,000 clones; 86% occur once, and the top ten carry approximately 13%. Sample: peripheral blood, taken 44 weeks after starting pembrolizumab. The receptor source for this set is an adult with mismatch repair-deficient cancer.

V and J are TRBV7-6 and TRBJ2-2, with TRBD2 as a possible D gene (6 bases). This CDR3 is 13 amino acids long. Germline V gene sequence: CDR1 SGHVS, CDR2 FNYEAQ. Between the trimmed V and J ends, which lost 8 bases and 6 bases, there was a span of 13 bases. CDR3 sequence (DNA): TGTGCCAGCTCTCTAGCGTACGCCGGGGAGCTGTTTTTT. Its translation is CASSLAYAGELFF.

This chain links TRBV5-1 with TRBJ2-7, with D tentatively TRBD1 or TRBD2 (7 bases each). CDR3 length: 14 residues. Trimming pared 6 bases from V and 1 base from J, leaving 14 bases between. Germline CDR1 and CDR2: SGHRS and YFSETQ. The CDR3, as DNA: TGCGCCAGCAAGGGGGGGGACAGTTCCTACGAGCAGTACTTC. Its protein product is CASKGGDSSYEQYF.

This clone has a handful of counts. The chain employs TRBV28 and TRBJ1-4; D unresolved. The CDR3 sequence is 11 residues long. Per the germline V gene, CDR1 is MDHEN and CDR2 is SYDVKM. Trimming removed 5 bases at V and 5 bases at J, with 3 bases between. The CDR3 here is CASSVNEKLFF. In DNA form, the CDR3 reads TGTGCCAGCAGTGTGAATGAAAAACTGTTTTTT. Full variable domain (outside the CDR3, taken from reference TRBV28 and TRBJ1-4): DVKVTQSSRYLVKRTGEKVFLECVQDMDHENMFWYRQDPGLGLRLIYFSYDVKMKEKGDIPEGYSVSREKKERFSLILESASTNQTSMYLCASSVNEKLFFGSGTQLSVL.

A word on this clone: The sample contains more than one DNA sequence encoding this CDR3. The chain employs TRBV7-9 and TRBJ2-7; D possibly corresponds to TRBD2 (6 bases). The CDR3 extends over 14 amino acids. V gave up 1 base and J gave up 1 base, with 8 bases separating them. The V gene's germline CDR1 is SEHNR and CDR2 FQNEAQ (reference sequence). The CDR3 DNA reads TGTGCCAGCAGCTTAGGCGGGGCGTCCTACGAGCAGTACTTC. It codes for CASSLGGASYEQYF.

The chain has TRBV18 and TRBJ2-7, with 11 positions matching TRBD1. V shed 4 bases and J 7 bases; nucleotides not matched to a gene: 6. This CDR3 has 14 residues. The germline V gene encodes CDR1 KGHSH and CDR2 LQKENI. The CDR3 DNA reads TGTGCCAGCTCACTTGGACAGGGGGCGGGTGAGCAGTACTTC. Amino acids: CASSLGQGAGEQYF. Complete variable domain (other parts from reference TRBV18 and TRBJ2-7): NAGVMQNPRHLVRRRGQEARLRCSPMKGHSHVYWYRQLPEEGLKFMVYLQKENIIDESGMPKERFSAEFPKEGPSILRIQQVVRGDSAAYFCASSLGQGAGEQYFGPGTRLTVT.

The chain is built from TRBV6-4 and TRBJ2-1, with 7 bases lining up with TRBD1. The trim removed 4 bases at V and 5 bases at J, leaving 8 bases unmatched. CDR1 MRHNA and CDR2 SNTAGT come from the germline V gene. The CDR3 is 15 residues long. CDR3 sequence reads: CASSVGDRVNNEQFF. CDR3 nucleotide sequence: TGTGCCAGCAGTGTCGGAGACAGGGTCAACAATGAGCAGTTCTTC.

J is TRBJ1-1 and V is TRBV12-5, with TRBD1 matching 7 bases. Germline CDR1 LGHNT, CDR2 FRNRAP. V was pared by 0 bases and J by 7 bases, with 11 bases of the junction left unmatched. The CDR3 runs 16 residues. The DNA of the CDR3 is TGTGCTAGTGGTTTGGTACTGGACAGGTACATAGATGAAGCTTTCTTT. Translating gives CASGLVLDRYIDEAFF.

The genes are TRBV18 and TRBJ2-7, with 7 nucleotides matching TRBD2. Germline assignment: CDR1 KGHSH and CDR2 LQKENI. The V and J ends lost 2 bases and 4 bases, in that order; junction bases with no gene match: 2. This CDR3 has 13 residues. The DNA of the CDR3 is TGTGCCAGCTCACCAGGGAGGGATTACGAGCAGTACTTC. Protein: CASSPGRDYEQYF.

V is TRBV19 and J is TRBJ2-3; 8 nucleotides line up with TRBD1. The germline gives CDR1 LNHDA, CDR2 SQIVND (reference sequence). The CDR3 runs 15 residues. The V segment lost 6 bases and the J segment 1 base; nucleotides outside the gene matches: 6. The CDR3 DNA reads as TGTGCCAGTAGAGCACCGGGACAGGGCACAGATACGCAGTATTTT. As protein: CASRAPGQGTDTQYF.

The chain carries TRBV19 and TRBJ1-5; the D gene is possibly TRBD1 (6 bases). Germline assignment: CDR1 LNHDA and CDR2 SQIVND (reference sequence). Trimming removed 3 bases from V and 3 bases from J, with 9 bases in between. The CDR3 has 14 residues. The CDR3 sequence is CASSIWDTNQPQHF. The CDR3 DNA reads TGTGCCAGTAGTATCTGGGACACCAATCAGCCCCAGCATTTT.

The rearrangement uses TRBV10-2 and TRBJ2-5; 8 positions agree with TRBD2. CDR1 is WSHSY and CDR2 is SAAADI in the germline V gene. The CDR3 loop spans 17 amino acids. With V trimmed by 1 base and J by 2 bases, 9 bases remained unmatched. The CDR3 DNA follows: TGCGCCAGCAGTGAGTTCACAAGACTAGCGCGTCAAGAGACCCAGTACTTC. It codes for CASSEFTRLARQETQYF.

This clone was seen a handful of times. V usage is TRBV4-1 and J usage is TRBJ2-7, with D uncertain. The V end was cut by 0 bases, the J end by 4 bases, with 1 base between. CDR1 is MGHRA, CDR2 YSYEKL, per germline. The CDR3 is 11 amino acids. The CDR3 loop reads CASSQDYEQYF. The CDR3 region has the DNA TGCGCCAGCAGCCAAGATTACGAGCAGTACTTC.

The CDR3 region is CASSQRPQSYEQYF. The CDR3 DNA reads TGTGCCAGCAGTCAACGACCTCAGAGCTACGAGCAGTACTTC. This rearrangement joins TRBV27 to TRBJ2-7; unclear D gene. V shed 5 bases and J shed 3 bases, with 14 bases lying between them. The CDR3 is made up of 14 amino acids. Germline lookup yields CDR1 MNHEY and CDR2 SMNVEV (reference sequence).

V usage is TRBV7-8 and J usage is TRBJ2-7; D is unresolved. Germline lookup yields CDR1 SGHVS and CDR2 FQNEAQ. The CDR3 contains 15 residues. Trimming removed 5 bases at V and 6 bases at J, with 20 bases between. CDR3 residues: CASSHPMEGLREQYF. The CDR3 bases are TGTGCCAGCAGCCATCCAATGGAAGGCTTACGCGAGCAGTACTTC.

The V gene is TRBV28, the J gene TRBJ2-7, with a tentative D call TRBD2 (7 bases). Trimming left V 3 bases short and J 5 bases short, with 17 bases between. Germline V gives CDR1 MDHEN, CDR2 SYDVKM. The CDR3 spans 15 residues. CDR3 sequence: CASSLGGRLVDEQYF. The CDR3 DNA sequence: TGTGCCAGCAGTTTGGGGGGGCGCTTGGTGGACGAGCAGTACTTC.

The chain's CDR3 is CASSLVGTGNTIYF. Here the CDR3 DNA reads TGTGCCAGCAGCTTAGTGGGGACTGGAAACACCATATATTTT. The gene calls are TRBV11-2 and TRBJ1-3; D gene ambiguous. The CDR3 is 14 residues long. V lost 1 base to trimming and J lost 2 bases, with 6 bases between them. Germline CDR1 SGHAT, CDR2 FQNNGV.

The chain joins TRBV6-1 to TRBJ2-7; 8 bases align to TRBD2. CDR1 is MNHNS and CDR2 is SASEGT in the germline V gene. This CDR3 contains 15 residues. The V segment lost 7 bases and the J segment 0 bases; nucleotides outside the gene matches: 8. This CDR3 is CASTPQLAASYEQYF. The CDR3 nucleotides are TGTGCCAGCACCCCCCAACTAGCGGCCTCCTACGAGCAGTACTTC.

This chain connects TRBV29-1 to TRBJ2-3, with TRBD1 identical over 8 bases. CDR3 length equals 15 residues. The trim removed 1 base at V and 3 bases at J, leaving 6 bases unmatched. Germline V gives CDR1 SQVTM, CDR2 ANQGSEA. The CDR3 bases are TGCAGCGTTGAAGCCAGGGGGCGGGGAACAGATACGCAGTATTTT. Translating it yields CSVEARGRGTDTQYF.

The gene calls are TRBV13 and TRBJ2-7, with 9 bases fitting TRBD2. The CDR3 is 15 residues long. V dropped 1 base and J dropped 4; count of bases not matched to a gene: 5. The germline V gene has CDR1 PRHDT and CDR2 FYEKMQ (reference sequence). Written as DNA, the CDR3 is TGTGCCAGCAGCTTAGCTGCGGGAGGGGTATACGAGCAGTACTTC. Translation gives CASSLAAGGVYEQYF.

CDR3 in DNA: TGTGCCAGCCGACTAAAGCCTAGCACAGATACGCAGTATTTT. Translating gives CASRLKPSTDTQYF. This rearrangement joins TRBV6-1 to TRBJ2-3; weak D call: TRBD2 (5 bases). The CDR3 has 14 amino acids. CDR1 is MNHNS, CDR2 SASEGT, per germline. Deletions cut 8 bases from V and 0 bases from J, with 12 bases between.

The chain recombines TRBV7-8 with TRBJ2-2; D gene uncertain. Per the germline V gene, CDR1 is SGHVS and CDR2 is FQNEAQ. Between the trimmed V and J ends, which lost 1 base and 5 bases, there was a span of 2 bases. The CDR3 is 12 residues long. The chain's CDR3 is CASSLDTGELFF. The CDR3 DNA reads TGTGCCAGCAGCTTAGATACCGGGGAGCTGTTTTTT.

This clone was detected only once. The chain recombines TRBV5-1 with TRBJ1-1; D not certain. Looked up from germline, CDR1 is SGHRS and CDR2 is YFSETQ. CDR3 length equals 13 residues. Trimming took off 0 bases at V and 3 bases at J, with 6 bases between the two ends. CDR3 protein: CASSLVGYTEAFF. In nucleotides, the CDR3 is TGCGCCAGCAGCTTGGTTGGGTACACTGAAGCTTTCTTT.

J is TRBJ2-3 and V is TRBV7-9, with TRBD1 matching over 9 bases. J was trimmed by 4 bases and V by 5 bases; bases with no gene match: 7. The CDR3 contains 15 residues. CDR1 and CDR2 (germline): SEHNR, FQNEAQ (reference sequence). CDR3 residues: CASSPGQGTADTQYF. CDR3 sequence (DNA): TGTGCCAGCAGCCCCGGACAGGGGACAGCAGATACGCAGTATTTT.

The genes are TRBV4-3 and TRBJ2-1, with D possibly TRBD1 on 5 matching bases. The CDR3 sequence is 15 residues long. Germline V gene sequence: CDR1 LGHNA, CDR2 YSLEER. The ends were cut back, 1 base at V and 0 bases at J, with 7 bases in the middle. CDR3 DNA sequence: TGCGCCAGCAGCCAAGGGGGCCCCTCCTACAATGAGCAGTTCTTC. Encoded protein: CASSQGGPSYNEQFF.